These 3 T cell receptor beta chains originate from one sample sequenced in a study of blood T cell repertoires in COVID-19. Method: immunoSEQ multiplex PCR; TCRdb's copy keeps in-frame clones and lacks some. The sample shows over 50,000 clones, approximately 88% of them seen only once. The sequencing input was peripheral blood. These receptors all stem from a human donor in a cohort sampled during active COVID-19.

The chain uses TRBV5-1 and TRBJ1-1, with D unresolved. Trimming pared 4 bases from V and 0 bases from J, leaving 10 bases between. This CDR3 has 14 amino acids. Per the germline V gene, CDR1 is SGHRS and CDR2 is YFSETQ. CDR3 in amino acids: CASSPDTMNTEAFF. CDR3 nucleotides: TGCGCCAGCAGCCCCGACACCATGAACACTGAAGCTTTCTTT.

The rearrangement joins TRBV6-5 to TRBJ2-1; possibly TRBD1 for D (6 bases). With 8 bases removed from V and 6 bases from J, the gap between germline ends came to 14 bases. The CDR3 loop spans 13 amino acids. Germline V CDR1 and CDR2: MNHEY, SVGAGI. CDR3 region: CASAPGRGNEQFF. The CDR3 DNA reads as TGTGCCAGCGCACCCGGCAGGGGCAATGAGCAGTTCTTC.

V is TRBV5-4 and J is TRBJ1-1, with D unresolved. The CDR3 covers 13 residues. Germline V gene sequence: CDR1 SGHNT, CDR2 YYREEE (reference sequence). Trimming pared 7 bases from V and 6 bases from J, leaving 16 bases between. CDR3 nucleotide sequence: TGTGCCAGCTACCCCCCCGGAGGCGCTGAAGCTTTCTTT. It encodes CASYPPGGAEAFF.